What follows is one T cell receptor beta chain and its context. Its target is not known. The data were obtained in a study of cytomegalovirus exposure and HLA in healthy donors. Notes on the study in general: The study recorded over 150 TCR beta chains that were cytomegalovirus-associated.

The PCR had 60 Vbeta and 13 Jbeta primers. Clones were sequenced by immunoSEQ multiplex PCR, and TCRdb holds only the in-frame ones, with some missing. Among almost 200,000 clones, around 79% were seen once, and the ten largest hold roughly 0.4%. The germline V gene has CDR1 SGHRS and CDR2 YFSETQ. This CDR3 has 17 residues. After removal of 2 bases from V and 5 bases from J, the junction contained 14 bases not matched to a gene. V and J are TRBV5-1 and TRBJ2-5, with TRBD2 matching over 8 bases. The sequenced material came from PBMCs. The TCR originated in a male donor in good health and CMV-seropositive. The CDR3 is CASSFSSRAGAGETQYF. The CDR3 DNA reads TGCGCCAGCAGCTTCAGCTCAAGAGCGGGGGCGGGGGAGACCCAGTACTTC. The full variable domain, rest sourced from reference TRBV5-1 and TRBJ2-5, is KAGVTQTPRYLIKTRGQQVTLSCSPISGHRSVSWYQQTPGQGLQFLFEYFSETQRNKGNFPGRFSGRQFSNSRSEMNVSTLELGDSALYLCASSFSSRAGAGETQYFGPGTRLLVL.